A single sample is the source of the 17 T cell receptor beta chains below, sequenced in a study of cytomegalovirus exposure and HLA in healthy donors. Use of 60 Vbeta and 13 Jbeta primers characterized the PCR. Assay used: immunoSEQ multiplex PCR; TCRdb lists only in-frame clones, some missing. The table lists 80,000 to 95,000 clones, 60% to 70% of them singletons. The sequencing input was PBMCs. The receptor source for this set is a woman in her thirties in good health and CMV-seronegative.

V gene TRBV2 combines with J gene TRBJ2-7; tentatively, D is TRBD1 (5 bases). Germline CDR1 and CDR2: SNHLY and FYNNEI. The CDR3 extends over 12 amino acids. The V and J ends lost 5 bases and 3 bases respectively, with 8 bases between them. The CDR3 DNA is TGTGCCAGCAGTTCGGACAACTACGAGCAGTACTTC. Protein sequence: CASSSDNYEQYF.

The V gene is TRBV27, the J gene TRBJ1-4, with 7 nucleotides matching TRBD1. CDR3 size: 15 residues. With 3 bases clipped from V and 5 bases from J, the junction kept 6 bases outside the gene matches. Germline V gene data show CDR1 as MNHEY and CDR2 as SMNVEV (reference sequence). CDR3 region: CASSFRRQGNEKLFF. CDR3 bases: TGTGCCAGCAGTTTTCGTAGACAGGGCAATGAAAAACTGTTTTTT.

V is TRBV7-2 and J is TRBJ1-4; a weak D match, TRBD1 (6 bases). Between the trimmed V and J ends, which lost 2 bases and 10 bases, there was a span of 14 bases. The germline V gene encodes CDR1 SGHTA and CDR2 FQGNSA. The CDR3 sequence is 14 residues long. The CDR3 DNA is TGTGCCAGCAGCTTATCGCAGGGGTCAGGAAAACTGTTTTTT. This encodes CASSLSQGSGKLFF.

The chain's CDR3 is CASSLMSAEAFF. The DNA for the CDR3 is TGTGCCAGCAGTCTCATGAGCGCTGAAGCTTTCTTT. This rearrangement joins TRBV28 to TRBJ1-1, with D uncertain. Germline values: CDR1 MDHEN, CDR2 SYDVKM. Between the trimmed V and J ends, which lost 5 bases and 6 bases, there was a span of 10 bases. This CDR3 comprises 12 residues.

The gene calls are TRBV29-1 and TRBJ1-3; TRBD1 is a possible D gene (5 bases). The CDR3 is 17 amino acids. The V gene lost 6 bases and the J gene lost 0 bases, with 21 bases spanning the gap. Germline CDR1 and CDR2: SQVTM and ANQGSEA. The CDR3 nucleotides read TGCAGCGTCCCGAAACAAGGGGCAGGATGCTCTGGAAACACCATATATTTT. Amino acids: CSVPKQGAGCSGNTIYF. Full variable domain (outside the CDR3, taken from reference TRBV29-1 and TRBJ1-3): SAVISQKPSRDICQRGTSLTIQCQVDSQVTMMFWYRQQPGQSLTLIATANQGSEATYESGFVIDKFPISRPNLTFSTLTVSNMSPEDSSIYLCSVPKQGAGCSGNTIYFGEGSWLTVV.

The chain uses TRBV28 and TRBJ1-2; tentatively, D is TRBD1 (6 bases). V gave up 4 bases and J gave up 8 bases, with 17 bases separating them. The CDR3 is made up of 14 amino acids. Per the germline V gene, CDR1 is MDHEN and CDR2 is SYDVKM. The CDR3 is CASSSSGGAGGYTF. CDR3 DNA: TGTGCCAGCAGTTCCTCTGGGGGGGCAGGGGGCTACACCTTC.

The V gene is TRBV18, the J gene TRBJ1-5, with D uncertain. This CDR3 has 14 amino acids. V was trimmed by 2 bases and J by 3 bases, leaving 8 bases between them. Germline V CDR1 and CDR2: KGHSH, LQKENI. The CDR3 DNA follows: TGTGCCAGCTCACCAGGCCAGGACAATCAGCCCCAGCATTTT. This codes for CASSPGQDNQPQHF.

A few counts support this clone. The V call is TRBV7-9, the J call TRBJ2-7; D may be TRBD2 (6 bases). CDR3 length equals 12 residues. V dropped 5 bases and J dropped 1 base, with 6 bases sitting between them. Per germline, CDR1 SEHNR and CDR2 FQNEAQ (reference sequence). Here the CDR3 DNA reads TGTGCCAGCAGCGGGGGGTCCTACGAGCAGTACTTC. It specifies CASSGGSYEQYF.

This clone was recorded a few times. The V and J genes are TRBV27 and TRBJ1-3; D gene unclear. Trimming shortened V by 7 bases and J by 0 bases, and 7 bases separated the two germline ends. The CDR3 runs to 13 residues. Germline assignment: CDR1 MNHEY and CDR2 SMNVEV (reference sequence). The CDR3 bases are TGTGCCAGCATGTCACTCTCTGGAAACACCATATATTTT. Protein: CASMSLSGNTIYF.

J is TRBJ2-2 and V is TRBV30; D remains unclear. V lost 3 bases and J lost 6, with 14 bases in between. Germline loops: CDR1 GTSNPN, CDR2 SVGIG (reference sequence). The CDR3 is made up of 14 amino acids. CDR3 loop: CAWRPTRNSGELFF. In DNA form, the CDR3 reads TGTGCCTGGAGGCCGACTCGAAACTCCGGGGAGCTGTTTTTT.

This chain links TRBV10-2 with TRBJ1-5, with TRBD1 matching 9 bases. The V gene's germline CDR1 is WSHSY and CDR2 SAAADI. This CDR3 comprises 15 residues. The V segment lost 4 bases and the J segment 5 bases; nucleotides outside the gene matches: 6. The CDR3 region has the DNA TGCGCCAGCAGTGGGGGACAGGGCGGTCATCAGCCCCAGCATTTT. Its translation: CASSGGQGGHQPQHF.

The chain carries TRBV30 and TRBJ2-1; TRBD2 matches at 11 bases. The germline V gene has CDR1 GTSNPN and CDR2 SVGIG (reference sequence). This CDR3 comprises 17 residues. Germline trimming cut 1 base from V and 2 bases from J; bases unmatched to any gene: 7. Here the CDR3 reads CAWSAGLAGGPYNEQFF. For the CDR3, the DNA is TGTGCCTGGAGTGCCGGGCTAGCGGGAGGTCCCTACAATGAGCAGTTCTTC.

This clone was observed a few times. The CDR3 sequence is CASSHRLDRGYEQYF. The CDR3 DNA follows: TGTGCCAGCAGCCACCGCCTTGACAGGGGCTACGAGCAGTACTTC. J is TRBJ2-7 and V is TRBV7-8; 8 bases are a match to TRBD1. The ends lost 5 bases at V and 3 bases at J; junction bases unmatched: 9. Germline CDR1 reads SGHVS; CDR2 reads FQNEAQ. The CDR3 length is 15 residues.

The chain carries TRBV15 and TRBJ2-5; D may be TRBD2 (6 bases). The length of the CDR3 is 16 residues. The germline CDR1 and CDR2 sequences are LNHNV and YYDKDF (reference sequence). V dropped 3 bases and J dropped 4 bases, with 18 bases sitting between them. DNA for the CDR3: TGTGCCACCAGCAGGGGGGGTGTGGGTTCGAGAGAGACCCAGTACTTC. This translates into CATSRGGVGSRETQYF.

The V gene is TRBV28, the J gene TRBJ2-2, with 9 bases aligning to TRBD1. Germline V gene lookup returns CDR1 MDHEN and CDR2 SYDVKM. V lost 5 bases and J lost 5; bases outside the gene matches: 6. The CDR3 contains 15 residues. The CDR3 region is CASSHSGQGTGELFF. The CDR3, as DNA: TGTGCCAGCAGTCACTCGGGACAGGGAACCGGGGAGCTGTTTTTT.

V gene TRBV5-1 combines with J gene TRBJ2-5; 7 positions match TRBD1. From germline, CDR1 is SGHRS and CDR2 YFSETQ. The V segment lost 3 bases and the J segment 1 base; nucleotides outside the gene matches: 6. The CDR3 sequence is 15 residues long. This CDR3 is CASSSLGQRQETQYF. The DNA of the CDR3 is TGCGCCAGCAGCTCGTTGGGACAGCGCCAAGAGACCCAGTACTTC.

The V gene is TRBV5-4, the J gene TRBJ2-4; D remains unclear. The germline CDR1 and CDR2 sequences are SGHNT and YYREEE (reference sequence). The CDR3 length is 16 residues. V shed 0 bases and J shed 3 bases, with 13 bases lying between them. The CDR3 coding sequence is TGTGCCAGCAGCTTGGGAAAGGAGCCTTTCAAAAACATTCAGTACTTC. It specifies CASSLGKEPFKNIQYF.